A single sample gave rise to the 8 T cell receptor beta chains below, sequenced in a study of breast tumors, draining lymph nodes, adjacent tissues. Axillary draining lymph nodes of breast cancer patients supplied the node samples. TCRdb reprocessed the multiplex PCR reads via MiXCR and lists one record per CDR3 protein. The sample includes under 150,000 distinct CDR3 sequences, just under 20% seen only once; the top ten take 3.5% to 4.5%. Sequenced: axillary lymph node tissue. The receptors come from a female donor with breast cancer. Some clones in this sample may be carry-over from other donors' samples.

Of note for this clonotype: A much larger clone lies a single base off, so this may be a read error. The rearrangement links TRBV30 to TRBJ2-7; 7 bases map to TRBD2. Looked up from germline, CDR1 is GTSNPN and CDR2 is SVGIG (reference sequence). V lost 5 bases to trimming and J lost 2 bases; unmatched junction nucleotides: 6. The CDR3 is 13 residues long. CDR3 amino acids: CAWGGLTAYEQYF. The DNA of the CDR3 is TGTGCCTGGGGGGGACTAACAGCCTACGAGCAGTACTTC.

This clonotype was seen at least ten times. This sequence joins TRBV15 and TRBJ2-3, with D unresolved. The length of the CDR3 is 16 residues. Germline CDR1 is LNHNV and CDR2 is YYDKDF (reference sequence). The germline V and J ends were trimmed by 2 bases and 0 bases, with 12 bases remaining between them. The CDR3 coding sequence is TGTGCCACCAGCAGATCCCCGACACATAGCACAGATACGCAGTATTTT. Encoded protein: CATSRSPTHSTDTQYF. Based on the CDR3 plus reference TRBV15 and TRBJ2-3, the full variable domain is DAMVIQNPRYQVTQFGKPVTLSCSQTLNHNVMYWYQQKSSQAPKLLFHYYDKDFNNEADTPDNFQSRRPNTSFCFLDIRSPGLGDTAMYLCATSRSPTHSTDTQYFGPGTRLTVL.

Only a few counts were recorded for this clonotype. V is TRBV5-1 and J is TRBJ2-3; D might be TRBD1 (5 bases). Trimming took off 3 bases at V and 3 bases at J, with 14 bases between the two ends. The CDR3 runs to 15 residues. CDR1 is SGHRS, CDR2 YFSETQ, per germline. In nucleotides, the CDR3 is TGCGCCAGCAGCTCTCGCAGGGCAGGGACAGATACGCAGTATTTT. As protein: CASSSRRAGTDTQYF. Drawing the rest from reference TRBV5-1 and TRBJ2-3, the complete variable domain is KAGVTQTPRYLIKTRGQQVTLSCSPISGHRSVSWYQQTPGQGLQFLFEYFSETQRNKGNFPGRFSGRQFSNSRSEMNVSTLELGDSALYLCASSSRRAGTDTQYFGPGTRLTVL.

This clonotype was observed at least ten times. The chain couples TRBV5-1 to TRBJ2-5; 8 bases fit TRBD1. Germline values: CDR1 SGHRS, CDR2 YFSETQ. The CDR3 has 14 amino acids. Trimming at V came to 2 bases and at J to 5 bases, leaving 5 bases not matched to a gene. This chain's CDR3 is CASSFQGAQETQYF. CDR3 DNA sequence: TGCGCCAGCAGCTTTCAGGGGGCACAGGAGACCCAGTACTTC.

Ten or more counts support this clonotype. The chain is built from TRBV5-6 and TRBJ2-7; maybe TRBD1 (6 bases). Germline V gene sequence: CDR1 SGHDT, CDR2 YYEEEE. CDR3 length: 13 residues. The V gene lost 2 bases and the J gene lost 6 bases, with 12 bases spanning the gap. The CDR3 spells CASSLPRDTEQYF. CDR3 nucleotide sequence: TGTGCCAGCAGCTTACCCCGGGACACCGAGCAGTACTTC.

This clonotype was observed at least ten times. CDR3 in amino acids: CASSKTRGGTQYF. The CDR3 nucleotides read TGTGCCAGCAGTAAAACCAGGGGAGGGACCCAGTACTTC. The chain joins TRBV6-5 to TRBJ2-5; D possibly uses TRBD1 or TRBD2 (6 bases each). Germline V gene data show CDR1 as MNHEY and CDR2 as SVGAGI. CDR3 length equals 13 residues. V dropped 5 bases and J dropped 7 bases, with 14 bases sitting between them.

This clonotype was seen repeatedly, ten times or more. This chain links TRBV29-1 with TRBJ2-7; TRBD1 or TRBD2 may be the D gene (5 bases each). V dropped 3 bases and J dropped 4 bases, with 19 bases sitting between them. The V gene's germline CDR1 is SQVTM and CDR2 ANQGSEA. The CDR3 contains 15 residues. CDR3 sequence reads: CSVDASGAGFYEQYF. CDR3 nucleotides: TGCAGCGTTGACGCCTCCGGGGCCGGATTTTACGAGCAGTACTTC.

This clonotype was seen ten or more times. The chain employs TRBV5-4 and TRBJ2-7; the match to TRBD2 covers 7 bases. There are 17 residues in the CDR3. Germline-derived CDR1 and CDR2 are SGHNT and YYREEE (reference sequence). Germline trimming cut 0 bases from V and 1 base from J; bases unmatched to any gene: 10. The CDR3 spells CASSLDGGLTYSYEQYF. Here the CDR3 DNA reads TGTGCCAGCAGCTTGGATGGGGGACTAACCTATTCCTACGAGCAGTACTTC.